This TCR beta chain was captured in a study of metastatic and nonmetastatic thyroid tumors. Background on the study: Peripheral blood and tumor or nodule samples from malignant and benign thyroid patients were compared.

Study-wide findings and caveats: Malignant thyroid tumors reportedly exceeded benign nodules significantly in TCR beta diversity, with the difference appearing in blood and tumor.

CDR3 length: 17 residues. V was shortened by 1 base and J by 0 bases, with 10 bases between the two germline ends. Germline V gene sequence: CDR1 SGHAT, CDR2 FQNNGV. This clone came up many times. Its specificity is not known. Thyroid surgery had not been preceded by any treatment in any patient. Authors' analysis steps: CDR3 differences across clinicopathological groups were used to build a distant-metastasis classifier for papillary thyroid cancer. TCRdb re-analyzed the PCR reads using MiXCR. TCRdb, not the original authors, processed these V and J calls. The data contain tens of thousands of clones, under 15% of them singletons.

Sample: tumor tissue. The source of this sequence is a female donor with papillary thyroid cancer or a benign thyroid nodule (not recorded which). Some clones in this sample may be carry-over from other donors' samples. The V and J genes are TRBV11-2 and TRBJ2-6; D gene uncertain. The DNA of the CDR3 is TGTGCCAGCAGCTTAGTAGTACTGAGCTCTGGGGCCAACGTCCTGACTTTC. It is translated as CASSLVVLSSGANVLTF.